Sequencing of this TCR beta chain was carried out in a study of cytomegalovirus exposure and HLA in healthy donors. Trimming at V came to 5 bases and at J to 5 bases, leaving 4 bases not matched to a gene. Germline V gene sequence: CDR1 SEHNR, CDR2 FQNEAQ (reference sequence). The CDR3 covers 13 residues. PCR amplification relied on 60 Vbeta primers (plus 13 Jbeta primers). Libraries were prepared by immunoSEQ multiplex PCR; TCRdb keeps only in-frame clonotypes and omits some of them. The data hold around 120,000 clones, with approximately 80% observed a single time. This sequence originates from a middle-aged woman in good health and CMV-seropositive. Sequenced material: PBMCs. This rearrangement joins TRBV7-9 to TRBJ1-2, with 8 bases that match TRBD1. CDR3 sequence: CASSSRGLYGYTF. In nucleotides, the CDR3 is TGTGCCAGCAGCAGCAGGGGGCTGTATGGCTACACCTTC.